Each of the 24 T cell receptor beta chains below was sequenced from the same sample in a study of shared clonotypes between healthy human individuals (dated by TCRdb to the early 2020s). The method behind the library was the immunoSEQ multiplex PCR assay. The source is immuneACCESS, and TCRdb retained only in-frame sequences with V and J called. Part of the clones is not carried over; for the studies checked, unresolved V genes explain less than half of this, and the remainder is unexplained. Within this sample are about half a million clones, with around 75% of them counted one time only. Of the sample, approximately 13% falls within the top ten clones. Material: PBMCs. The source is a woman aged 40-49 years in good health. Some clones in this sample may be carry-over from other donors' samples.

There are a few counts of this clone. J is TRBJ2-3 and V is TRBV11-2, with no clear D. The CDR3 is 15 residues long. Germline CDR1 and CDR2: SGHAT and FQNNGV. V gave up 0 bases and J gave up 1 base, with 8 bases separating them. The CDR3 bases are TGTGCCAGCAGCTTAGAAAGGACCCGCACAGATACGCAGTATTTT. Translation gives CASSLERTRTDTQYF.

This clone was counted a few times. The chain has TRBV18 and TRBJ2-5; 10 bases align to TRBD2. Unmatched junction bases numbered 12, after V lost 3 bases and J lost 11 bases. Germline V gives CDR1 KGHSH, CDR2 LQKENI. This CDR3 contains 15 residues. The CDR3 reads CASSPNRLAGAEQYF. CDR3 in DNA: TGTGCCAGCTCACCCAACAGACTAGCGGGCGCGGAGCAGTACTTC.

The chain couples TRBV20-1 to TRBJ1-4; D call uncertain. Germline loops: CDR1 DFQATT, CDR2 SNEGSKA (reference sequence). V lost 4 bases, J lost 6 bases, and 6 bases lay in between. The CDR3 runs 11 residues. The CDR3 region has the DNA TGCAGTGCTAAAAGGGATGAAAAACTGTTTTTT. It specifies CSAKRDEKLFF.

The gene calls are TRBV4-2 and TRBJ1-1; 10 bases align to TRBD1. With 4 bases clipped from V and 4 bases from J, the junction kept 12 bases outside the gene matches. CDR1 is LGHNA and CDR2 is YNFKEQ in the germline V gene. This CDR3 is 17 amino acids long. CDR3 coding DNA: TGTGCCAGCAGCCCGACAGGGGGCGTTTTGTCCGGCACTGAAGCTTTCTTT. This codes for CASSPTGGVLSGTEAFF.

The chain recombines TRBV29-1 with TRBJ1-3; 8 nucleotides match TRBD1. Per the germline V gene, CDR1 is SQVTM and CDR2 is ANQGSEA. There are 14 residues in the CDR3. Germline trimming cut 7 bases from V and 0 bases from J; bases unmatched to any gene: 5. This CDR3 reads CSGGDRNSGNTIYF. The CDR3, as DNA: TGCAGCGGCGGGGACAGGAACTCTGGAAACACCATATATTTT. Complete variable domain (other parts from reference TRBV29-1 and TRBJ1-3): SAVISQKPSRDICQRGTSLTIQCQVDSQVTMMFWYRQQPGQSLTLIATANQGSEATYESGFVIDKFPISRPNLTFSTLTVSNMSPEDSSIYLCSGGDRNSGNTIYFGEGSWLTVV.

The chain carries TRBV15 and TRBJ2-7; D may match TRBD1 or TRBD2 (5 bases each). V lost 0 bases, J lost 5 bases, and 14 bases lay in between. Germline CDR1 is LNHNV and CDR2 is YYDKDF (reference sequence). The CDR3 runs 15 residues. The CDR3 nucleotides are TGTGCCACCAGCAGAGATCGCAGGGAACTAGACGAGCAGTACTTC. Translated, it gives CATSRDRRELDEQYF. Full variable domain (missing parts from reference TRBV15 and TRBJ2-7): DAMVIQNPRYQVTQFGKPVTLSCSQTLNHNVMYWYQQKSSQAPKLLFHYYDKDFNNEADTPDNFQSRRPNTSFCFLDIRSPGLGDTAMYLCATSRDRRELDEQYFGPGTRLTVT.

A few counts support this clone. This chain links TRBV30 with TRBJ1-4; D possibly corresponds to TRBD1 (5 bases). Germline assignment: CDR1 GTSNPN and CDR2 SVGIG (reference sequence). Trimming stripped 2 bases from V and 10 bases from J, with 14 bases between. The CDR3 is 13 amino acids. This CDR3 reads CAWSMGGGGKLFF. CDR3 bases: TGTGCCTGGAGTATGGGCGGCGGGGGAAAACTGTTTTTT.

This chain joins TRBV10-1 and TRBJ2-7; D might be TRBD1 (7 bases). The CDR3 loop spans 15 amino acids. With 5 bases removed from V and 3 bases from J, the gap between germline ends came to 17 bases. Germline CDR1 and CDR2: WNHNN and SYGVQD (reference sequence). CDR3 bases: TGCGCCAGCAGTCCGGGCGGGACAGAATACTACGAGCAGTACTTC. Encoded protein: CASSPGGTEYYEQYF.

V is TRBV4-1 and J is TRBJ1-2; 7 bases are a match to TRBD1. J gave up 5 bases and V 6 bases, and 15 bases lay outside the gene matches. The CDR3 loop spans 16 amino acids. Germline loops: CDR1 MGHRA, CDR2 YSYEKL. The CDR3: CASRPSPTGQQYGYTF. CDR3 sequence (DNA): TGCGCCAGCAGGCCCTCCCCTACGGGACAGCAATATGGCTACACCTTC.

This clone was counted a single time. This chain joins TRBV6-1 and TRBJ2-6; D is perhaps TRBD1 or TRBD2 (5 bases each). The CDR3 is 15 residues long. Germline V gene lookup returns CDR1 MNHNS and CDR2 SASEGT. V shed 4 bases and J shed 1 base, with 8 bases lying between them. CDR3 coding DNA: TGTGCCAGCAGTGTTTGGGGGTCTGGGGCCAACGTCCTGACTTTC. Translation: CASSVWGSGANVLTF.

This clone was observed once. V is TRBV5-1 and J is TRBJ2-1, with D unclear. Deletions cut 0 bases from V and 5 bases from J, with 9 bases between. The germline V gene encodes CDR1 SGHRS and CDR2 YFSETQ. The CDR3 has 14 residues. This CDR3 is CASSLGTSNNEQFF. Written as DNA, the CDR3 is TGCGCCAGCAGCTTGGGGACGAGCAACAATGAGCAGTTCTTC. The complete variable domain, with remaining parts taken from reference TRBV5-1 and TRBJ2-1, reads KAGVTQTPRYLIKTRGQQVTLSCSPISGHRSVSWYQQTPGQGLQFLFEYFSETQRNKGNFPGRFSGRQFSNSRSEMNVSTLELGDSALYLCASSLGTSNNEQFFGPGTRLTVL.

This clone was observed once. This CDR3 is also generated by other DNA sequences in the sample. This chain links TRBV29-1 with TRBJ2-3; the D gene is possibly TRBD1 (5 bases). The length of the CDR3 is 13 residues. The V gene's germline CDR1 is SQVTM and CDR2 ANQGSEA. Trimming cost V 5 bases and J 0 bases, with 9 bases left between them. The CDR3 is CSVRQPSTDTQYF. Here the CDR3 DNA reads TGCAGCGTTCGACAGCCAAGCACAGATACGCAGTATTTT.

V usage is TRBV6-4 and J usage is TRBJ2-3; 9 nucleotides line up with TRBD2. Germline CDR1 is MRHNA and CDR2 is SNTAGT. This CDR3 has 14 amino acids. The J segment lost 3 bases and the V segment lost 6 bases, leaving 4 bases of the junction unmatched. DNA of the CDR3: TGTGCCAGCAGCTCAGCGGGAGGAACAGATACGCAGTATTTT. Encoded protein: CASSSAGGTDTQYF.

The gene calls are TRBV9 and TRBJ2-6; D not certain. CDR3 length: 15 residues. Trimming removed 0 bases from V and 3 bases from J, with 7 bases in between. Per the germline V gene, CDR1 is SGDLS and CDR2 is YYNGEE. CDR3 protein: CASSVGDGGANVLTF. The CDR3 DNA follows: TGTGCCAGCAGCGTAGGCGACGGTGGGGCCAACGTCCTGACTTTC.

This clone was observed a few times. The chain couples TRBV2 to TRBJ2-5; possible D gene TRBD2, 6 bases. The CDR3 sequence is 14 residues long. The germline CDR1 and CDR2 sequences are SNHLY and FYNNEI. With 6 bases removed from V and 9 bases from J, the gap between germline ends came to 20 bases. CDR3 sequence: CASRGSSAGFSQYF. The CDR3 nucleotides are TGTGCCAGCAGGGGGTCTAGCGCTGGATTTTCCCAGTACTTC.

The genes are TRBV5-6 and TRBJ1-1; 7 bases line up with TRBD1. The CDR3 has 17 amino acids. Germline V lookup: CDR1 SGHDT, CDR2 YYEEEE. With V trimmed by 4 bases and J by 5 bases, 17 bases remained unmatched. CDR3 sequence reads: CASSHGVGRGYLTEAFF. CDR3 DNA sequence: TGTGCCAGCAGCCACGGGGTAGGCAGGGGGTATCTGACTGAAGCTTTCTTT.

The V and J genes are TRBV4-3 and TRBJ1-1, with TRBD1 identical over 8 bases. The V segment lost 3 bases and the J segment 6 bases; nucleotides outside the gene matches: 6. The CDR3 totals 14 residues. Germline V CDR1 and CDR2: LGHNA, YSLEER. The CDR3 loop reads CASSQPGTGAEAFF. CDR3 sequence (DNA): TGCGCCAGCAGCCAGCCCGGGACAGGCGCTGAAGCTTTCTTT.

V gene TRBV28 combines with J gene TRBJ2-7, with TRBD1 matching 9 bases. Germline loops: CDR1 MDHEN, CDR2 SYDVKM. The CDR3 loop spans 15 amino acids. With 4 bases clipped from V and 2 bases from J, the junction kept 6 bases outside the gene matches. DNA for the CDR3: TGTGCCAGCAGTTCGCCCAGGACAGGGGCCTACGAGCAGTACTTC. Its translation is CASSSPRTGAYEQYF.

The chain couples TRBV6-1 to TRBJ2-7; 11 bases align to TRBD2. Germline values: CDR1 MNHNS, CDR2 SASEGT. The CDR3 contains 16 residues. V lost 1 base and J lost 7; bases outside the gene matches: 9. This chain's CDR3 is CASSEGLTSGGVEQYF. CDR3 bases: TGTGCCAGCAGTGAAGGTCTTACTAGCGGGGGAGTTGAGCAGTACTTC.

The CDR3 loop is CASSLRGTPSYEQYF. CDR3 bases: TGTGCCAGCAGTTTGCGAGGAACACCCTCCTACGAGCAGTACTTC. This chain links TRBV28 with TRBJ2-7; unclear D gene. The CDR3 is 15 residues long. CDR1 is MDHEN and CDR2 is SYDVKM in the germline V gene. V shed 3 bases and J shed 0 bases, with 12 bases lying between them.

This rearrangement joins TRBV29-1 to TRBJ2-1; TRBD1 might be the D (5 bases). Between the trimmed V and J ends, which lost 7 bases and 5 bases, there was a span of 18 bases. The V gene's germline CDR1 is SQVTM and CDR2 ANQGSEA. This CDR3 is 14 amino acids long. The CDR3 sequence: CSEISGMSHNEQFF. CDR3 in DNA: TGCAGCGAGATATCAGGGATGTCACACAATGAGCAGTTCTTC.

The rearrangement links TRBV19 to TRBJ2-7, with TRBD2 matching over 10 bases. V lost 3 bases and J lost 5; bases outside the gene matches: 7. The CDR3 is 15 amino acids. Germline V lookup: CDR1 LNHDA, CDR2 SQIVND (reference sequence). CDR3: CASSIFSLAGNEQYF. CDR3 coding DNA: TGTGCCAGTAGTATTTTCTCACTAGCGGGAAACGAGCAGTACTTC.

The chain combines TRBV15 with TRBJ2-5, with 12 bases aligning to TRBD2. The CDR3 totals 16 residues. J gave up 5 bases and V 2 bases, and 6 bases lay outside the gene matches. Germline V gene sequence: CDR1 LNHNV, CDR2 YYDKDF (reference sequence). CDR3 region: CATSRSLAGGRETQYF. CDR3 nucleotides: TGTGCCACCAGCAGATCTCTAGCGGGAGGGCGGGAGACCCAGTACTTC.

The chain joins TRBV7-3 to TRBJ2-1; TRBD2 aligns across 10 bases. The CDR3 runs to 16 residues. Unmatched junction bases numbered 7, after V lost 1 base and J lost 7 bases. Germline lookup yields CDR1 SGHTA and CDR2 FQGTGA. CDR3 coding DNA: TGTGCCAGCAGCTTAATAGGCGGACTAGCGGCAAATGAGCAGTTCTTC. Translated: CASSLIGGLAANEQFF.